Detailed here is one T cell receptor beta chain. Genomic DNA was employed as the template in profiling TCR beta VDJ and CDR3. TCRdb re-called the reads through MiXCR, storing one row per CDR3 protein. Found here are 150,000 to 200,000 distinct CDR3 sequences, under 70% of them singletons; the top ten hold about 43%. These data are taken from a study of CD8+CD57+ T cells in acquired aplastic anemia. The CDR3 length is 14 residues. Germline trimming cut 2 bases from V and 10 bases from J; bases unmatched to any gene: 9. In germline, CDR1 is DFQATT, CDR2 SNEGSKA (reference sequence). The chain couples TRBV20-1 to TRBJ2-1, with 9 bases fitting TRBD1. Sequenced material: sorted CD4+, CD8+, or CD8+CD57+ T cells (not recorded which) from PBMCs. The sequence derives from a human donor with severe aplastic anemia or a healthy control (not recorded which). Here the CDR3 reads CSARQRTGVGEQFF. In DNA, the CDR3 is TGCAGTGCTAGACAAAGGACAGGGGTGGGAGAGCAGTTCTTC.